The 24 T cell receptor beta chains listed next were all sequenced from one sample in a study of blood T cell repertoires in COVID-19. The table came from immunoSEQ multiplex PCR; TCRdb's copy has only in-frame clones and leaves some out. The sample includes 150,000 to 200,000 clones, 85% to 90% of them seen just once. Sequenced: peripheral blood. These receptors were obtained from a man between 18 and 35 years old with active or convalescent COVID-19.

Comments on this clone: Other DNA sequences in this specimen translate into the identical CDR3. The J gene is TRBJ2-2, the V gene TRBV7-2; TRBD2 agrees at 13 bases. The V and J ends lost 5 bases and 4 bases, in that order; junction bases with no gene match: 4. There are 16 residues in the CDR3. Germline lookup yields CDR1 SGHTA and CDR2 FQGNSA. CDR3 in DNA: TGTGCCAGCAGCCCGGGACTAGCGGGAATCACCGGGGAGCTGTTTTTT. Translated, it gives CASSPGLAGITGELFF. Full variable domain (outside the CDR3, taken from reference TRBV7-2 and TRBJ2-2): GAGVSQSPSNKVTEKGKDVELRCDPISGHTALYWYRQSLGQGLEFLIYFQGNSAPDKSGLPSDRFSAERTGGSVSTLTIQRTQQEDSAVYLCASSPGLAGITGELFFGEGSRLTVL.

In its sample, this clone was seen once. The chain carries TRBV6-1 and TRBJ2-7, with D uncertain. Trimming pared 2 bases from V and 7 bases from J, leaving 9 bases between. Germline V lookup: CDR1 MNHNS, CDR2 SASEGT. The CDR3 runs to 12 residues. The CDR3 here is CASSEQRVEQYV. The CDR3 nucleotides are TGTGCCAGCAGTGAACAACGGGTTGAGCAGTACGTC.

The rearrangement joins TRBV29-1 to TRBJ2-1; D ambiguous. The CDR3 is 14 amino acids. CDR1 is SQVTM and CDR2 is ANQGSEA in the germline V gene. Trimming removed 4 bases at V and 0 bases at J, with 10 bases between. The CDR3 region is CSVVPESSYNEQFF. The CDR3 region has the DNA TGCAGCGTTGTCCCGGAGAGCTCCTACAATGAGCAGTTCTTC.

This sequence joins TRBV29-1 and TRBJ2-2; D gene unclear. The CDR3 has 14 amino acids. Trimming took 3 bases from V and 1 from J, leaving 9 bases between them. Per the germline V gene, CDR1 is SQVTM and CDR2 is ANQGSEA. The CDR3 nucleotides are TGCAGCGTTGAGAGACTGCAGAACACCGGGGAGCTGTTTTTT. Translated: CSVERLQNTGELFF.

This clone was seen only once. J is TRBJ1-1 and V is TRBV29-1; 7 positions agree with TRBD1. The CDR3 is 12 residues long. CDR1 and CDR2 (germline): SQVTM, ANQGSEA. The J segment lost 5 bases and the V segment lost 6 bases, leaving 6 bases of the junction unmatched. CDR3 residues: CSVRGPGTEAFF. Written as DNA, the CDR3 is TGCAGCGTAAGGGGGCCCGGGACTGAAGCTTTCTTT.

This clone was seen once. The chain links TRBV29-1 to TRBJ2-7, with no clear D. The germline V gene has CDR1 SQVTM and CDR2 ANQGSEA. Trimming removed 7 bases at V and 7 bases at J, with 11 bases between. This CDR3 is built from 10 residues. The CDR3 spells CSASVSEQYV. The DNA for the CDR3 is TGCAGCGCATCGGTGAGTGAGCAGTACGTC.

This rearrangement joins TRBV27 to TRBJ2-1; D unclear. Germline CDR1 MNHEY, CDR2 SMNVEV (reference sequence). The CDR3 is 12 amino acids. Deletions cut 4 bases from V and 10 bases from J, with 11 bases between. In nucleotides, the CDR3 is TGTGCCAGCAGTTCCACCCTAAAAGAGCAGTTCTTC. It yields the protein CASSSTLKEQFF.

This rearrangement joins TRBV7-2 to TRBJ1-1, with unresolved D. The CDR3 is 15 residues long. The V and J ends lost 5 bases and 4 bases respectively, with 17 bases between them. Germline V gene sequence: CDR1 SGHTA, CDR2 FQGNSA. The CDR3 reads CASSDTQFAGTEAFF. As DNA, the CDR3 is TGTGCCAGCAGCGATACACAATTCGCGGGCACTGAAGCTTTCTTT.

The V gene is TRBV7-2, the J gene TRBJ1-2; 9 nucleotides agree with TRBD1. Germline CDR1 and CDR2: SGHTA and FQGNSA. This CDR3 has 16 amino acids. V lost 5 bases, J lost 7 bases, and 14 bases stayed unmatched. The CDR3 region has the DNA TGTGCCAGCAGCATCAACAGGGGGCTGCGAAATTTTGGCTACACCTTC. Translation: CASSINRGLRNFGYTF.

V gene TRBV29-1 combines with J gene TRBJ1-1, with D perhaps matching TRBD1 (5 bases). Germline V gene data show CDR1 as SQVTM and CDR2 as ANQGSEA. V was pared by 6 bases and J by 4 bases, with 15 bases between. This CDR3 is 13 amino acids long. CDR3 amino acids: CSVIGGGGTEAFF. The CDR3 region has the DNA TGCAGCGTCATCGGCGGGGGAGGCACTGAAGCTTTCTTT.

As regards this clone: Other DNA sequences of this sample code for an identical CDR3. The chain joins TRBV15 to TRBJ1-3; D is undetermined. The V end lost 0 bases, the J end lost 0 bases, and 6 bases lay between the germline ends. This CDR3 is built from 15 residues. Germline V gene lookup returns CDR1 LNHNV and CDR2 YYDKDF (reference sequence). CDR3 in DNA: TGTGCCACCAGCAGAGATCGGGGCTCTGGAAACACCATATATTTT. This codes for CATSRDRGSGNTIYF.

The chain employs TRBV5-1 and TRBJ1-1, with D possibly TRBD1 on 6 matching bases. V dropped 0 bases and J dropped 1 base, with 10 bases sitting between them. The germline CDR1 and CDR2 sequences are SGHRS and YFSETQ. This CDR3 spans 15 amino acids. As DNA, the CDR3 is TGCGCCAGCAGCTTGGTGGGGGCGCAGAACACTGAAGCTTTCTTT. It encodes CASSLVGAQNTEAFF.

This chain links TRBV7-9 with TRBJ1-3; 10 nucleotides match TRBD1. The junction had 5 bases not matched to a gene; V was cut back by 5 bases and J by 4 bases. Germline V gene lookup returns CDR1 SEHNR and CDR2 FQNEAQ (reference sequence). The CDR3 totals 15 residues. The CDR3 bases are TGTGCCAGCAGCCCGACAGGGGGCGCCGGAAACACCATATATTTT. Residues: CASSPTGGAGNTIYF. The entire variable domain, with the rest obtained from reference TRBV7-9 and TRBJ1-3, is as follows: DTGVSQNPRHKITKRGQNVTFRCDPISEHNRLYWYRQTLGQGPEFLTYFQNEAQLEKSRLLSDRFSAERPKGSFSTLEIQRTEQGDSAMYLCASSPTGGAGNTIYFGEGSWLTVV.

This chain joins TRBV12-3 or TRBV12-4 and TRBJ2-7, with D perhaps matching TRBD1 (6 bases). The CDR3 totals 13 residues. With 5 bases removed from V and 6 bases from J, the gap between germline ends came to 14 bases. The CDR3 bases are TGTGCCAGCAGTGCAGGGGATTTTGCCGAGCAGTACTTC. It is translated as CASSAGDFAEQYF.

This rearrangement joins TRBV19 to TRBJ2-3; 7 bases are shared with TRBD1. J lost 2 bases, V lost 6 bases, and 11 bases had no gene match. Germline assignment: CDR1 LNHDA and CDR2 SQIVND (reference sequence). The CDR3 extends over 16 amino acids. In DNA form, the CDR3 reads TGTGCCAGTAGCAACGGACAGGTCTGGAACACAGATACGCAGTATTTT. This gives the protein CASSNGQVWNTDTQYF.

V is TRBV30 and J is TRBJ1-1, with a weak D call TRBD1 (6 bases). V was cut by 5 bases and J by 7 bases, with 17 bases left in between. The CDR3 is 13 amino acids. Germline-derived CDR1 and CDR2 are GTSNPN and SVGIG (reference sequence). The CDR3 sequence is CAWAGPGQYEAFF. CDR3 in DNA: TGTGCCTGGGCCGGACCCGGACAGTATGAAGCTTTCTTT. The variable domain in full, completed from reference TRBV30 and TRBJ1-1, reads SQTIHQWPATLVQPVGSPLSLECTVEGTSNPNLYWYRQAAGRGLQLLFYSVGIGQISSEVPQNLSASRPQDRQFILSSKKLLLSDSGFYLCAWAGPGQYEAFFGQGTRLTVV.

The rearrangement links TRBV5-1 to TRBJ2-1; D is possibly TRBD1 (6 bases). The CDR3 is 16 amino acids. In germline, CDR1 is SGHRS, CDR2 YFSETQ. V dropped 0 bases and J dropped 3 bases, with 13 bases sitting between them. CDR3: CASSLEQTGNYNEQFF. The CDR3 nucleotides are TGCGCCAGCAGCTTGGAACAGACAGGTAACTACAATGAGCAGTTCTTC.

The CDR3 spells CASSQVGTSGPQETQYF. As DNA, the CDR3 is TGTGCCAGCAGCCAAGTCGGGACTAGCGGGCCTCAAGAGACCCAGTACTTC. This chain joins TRBV3-1 (or the pseudogene TRBV3-2) and TRBJ2-5; 12 bases map to TRBD2. With V trimmed by 1 base and J by 2 bases, 5 bases remained unmatched. Germline loops: CDR1 LGHDT, CDR2 YNNKEL (reference sequence). This CDR3 contains 17 residues.

The rearrangement uses TRBV6-2 or TRBV6-3 and TRBJ2-7; TRBD1 might be the D (6 bases). V shed 4 bases and J shed 2 bases, with 9 bases lying between them. The CDR3 totals 13 residues. The germline gives CDR1 MNHEY, CDR2 SVGEGT. This CDR3 is CASSFDRTYEQYV. The CDR3 DNA follows: TGTGCCAGCAGTTTCGACAGGACCTACGAGCAGTACGTC.

This sequence joins TRBV7-9 and TRBJ1-5; 7 bases agree with TRBD1. Germline assignment: CDR1 SEHNR and CDR2 FQNEAQ (reference sequence). J gave up 0 bases and V 1 base, and 6 bases lay outside the gene matches. CDR3 length: 17 residues. CDR3 residues: CASSLDRGAYSNQPQHF. The DNA of the CDR3 is TGTGCCAGCAGCTTAGACAGGGGAGCGTATAGCAATCAGCCCCAGCATTTT.

The count of this clone is one. The chain joins TRBV18 to TRBJ2-2; D may be TRBD2 (5 bases). Germline V gene lookup returns CDR1 KGHSH and CDR2 LQKENI. V lost 3 bases and J 2 bases, leaving 10 bases between the germline ends. This CDR3 region has 15 residues. The CDR3 bases are TGTGCCAGCTCACCTTGGGCGGGTAACACCGGGGAGCTGTTTTTT. It specifies CASSPWAGNTGELFF.

This chain connects TRBV5-1 to TRBJ1-1; D is perhaps TRBD1 (5 bases). This CDR3 region has 14 residues. The V and J ends lost 0 bases and 9 bases respectively, with 15 bases between them. The germline V gene has CDR1 SGHRS and CDR2 YFSETQ. DNA for the CDR3: TGCGCCAGCAGCTTGGGGACTAAAACGGGACAAGCTTTCTTT. This gives the protein CASSLGTKTGQAFF.

This chain joins TRBV28 and TRBJ1-1, with TRBD1 matching 7 bases. V was clipped by 4 bases and J by 8 bases; unmatched bases: 1. The CDR3 runs to 11 residues. Germline CDR1 and CDR2: MDHEN and SYDVKM. CDR3 loop: CASSSDREAFF. The CDR3 DNA reads as TGTGCCAGCAGTTCGGACAGGGAAGCTTTCTTT.

This chain joins TRBV4-1 and TRBJ2-3, with D maybe TRBD1 (5 bases). Trimming took off 4 bases at V and 0 bases at J, with 11 bases between the two ends. CDR3 length: 15 residues. CDR1 and CDR2 (germline): MGHRA, YSYEKL. Written as DNA, the CDR3 is TGCGCCAGCAGCCTCATGGGGCGTAGCACAGATACGCAGTATTTT. It encodes CASSLMGRSTDTQYF.